Each of the 22 T cell receptor beta chains below was sequenced from the same sample in a study of OX40 agonist ivuxolimab in advanced cancers. Profiled with immunoSEQ multiplex PCR; TCRdb holds only in-frame clones, not every one. The sample lists about 75,000 clones, 70% to 90% occurring once. Sequenced material: CD4+ or CD8+ T cells sorted from blood, taken in a trial of the OX40 agonist ivuxolimab. These receptors all stem from an adult with an advanced solid tumor such as melanoma, head and neck, liver or kidney cancer.

V and J are TRBV6-6 and TRBJ2-7; TRBD1 matches 7 bases. V lost 2 bases and J lost 1; bases outside the gene matches: 2. Germline V gene lookup returns CDR1 MNHNY and CDR2 SVGAGI (reference sequence). The CDR3 is 14 residues long. The CDR3 DNA reads TGTGCCAGCAGTTACAGGACAGGATCCTACGAGCAGTACTTC. It specifies CASSYRTGSYEQYF.

V usage is TRBV6-5 and J usage is TRBJ1-5, with a possible D match to TRBD1 (5 bases). This CDR3 contains 13 residues. Germline V gene data show CDR1 as MNHEY and CDR2 as SVGAGI. The V end lost 5 bases, the J end lost 5 bases, and 10 bases lay between the germline ends. The CDR3 coding sequence is TGTGCCAGCAGTGAACAGGTGGATCAGCCCCAGCATTTT. As protein: CASSEQVDQPQHF.

V usage is TRBV5-6 and J usage is TRBJ2-7; D assignment may be TRBD1 or TRBD2 (7 bases each). Germline V CDR1 and CDR2: SGHDT, YYEEEE. V dropped 4 bases and J dropped 6 bases, with 17 bases sitting between them. The CDR3 is 14 residues long. CDR3 coding DNA: TGTGCCAGCAGCCGCAGGGGGAGGGGTAGCGAGCAGTACTTC. This sequence encodes CASSRRGRGSEQYF.

J is TRBJ1-5 and V is TRBV4-1; a possible D gene is TRBD1 (6 bases). V dropped 5 bases and J dropped 7 bases, with 21 bases sitting between them. The length of the CDR3 is 16 residues. Germline lookup yields CDR1 MGHRA and CDR2 YSYEKL. The CDR3: CASSNVGQGSYQPQHF. CDR3 DNA sequence: TGCGCCAGCAGCAACGTCGGGCAGGGGTCGTACCAGCCCCAGCATTTT.

This chain connects TRBV5-6 to TRBJ1-1; the D gene is possibly TRBD1 (6 bases). CDR3 size: 14 residues. The V and J ends lost 0 bases and 8 bases respectively, with 14 bases between them. Germline V gene data show CDR1 as SGHDT and CDR2 as YYEEEE. In DNA, the CDR3 is TGTGCCAGCAGCTTGGTAGGGGTTCAGGGGGAAGCTTTCTTT. The encoded protein is CASSLVGVQGEAFF.

The chain uses TRBV27 and TRBJ1-2; 9 nucleotides agree with TRBD1. V shed 1 base, J shed 7 bases, and the junction held 13 bases outside the gene matches. Germline lookup yields CDR1 MNHEY and CDR2 SMNVEV (reference sequence). CDR3 length: 17 residues. The CDR3 DNA sequence: TGTGCCAGCAGTTTATACGGACAGGGGATTGGTCCTACTGGCTACACCTTC. Its protein product is CASSLYGQGIGPTGYTF.

This clone was recorded once. V is TRBV2 and J is TRBJ1-5; the D gene is possibly TRBD1 (5 bases). CDR1 is SNHLY, CDR2 FYNNEI, per germline. Trimming took 6 bases from V and 4 from J, leaving 10 bases between them. CDR3 length: 13 amino acids. Written as DNA, the CDR3 is TGTGCCAGCAGCATTCAGGGAAATCAGCCCCAGCATTTT. Its protein is CASSIQGNQPQHF.

V gene TRBV5-6 combines with J gene TRBJ2-3, with unresolved D. CDR3 length: 12 residues. The V end was cut by 0 bases, the J end by 5 bases, with 4 bases between. The germline CDR1 and CDR2 sequences are SGHDT and YYEEEE. In DNA, the CDR3 is TGTGCCAGCAGCTTGGGTAGAGATACGCAGTATTTT. Translating it yields CASSLGRDTQYF.

The chain recombines TRBV5-5 with TRBJ1-3; no definite D call. V was clipped by 0 bases and J by 5 bases, with 6 bases between them. The CDR3 covers 13 residues. Germline lookup yields CDR1 SGHKS and CDR2 YYEKEE (reference sequence). The CDR3 loop is CASSLAPRNTIYF. The DNA for the CDR3 is TGTGCCAGCAGCTTGGCACCAAGAAACACCATATATTTT.

The rearrangement links TRBV5-1 to TRBJ1-1; no clear D gene. Trimming took off 0 bases at V and 3 bases at J, with 12 bases between the two ends. Per the germline V gene, CDR1 is SGHRS and CDR2 is YFSETQ. This CDR3 has 15 residues. The CDR3 is CASSLATTTDTEAFF. The CDR3, as DNA: TGCGCCAGCAGCTTGGCCACCACCACGGACACTGAAGCTTTCTTT. The whole variable domain, remainder taken from reference TRBV5-1 and TRBJ1-1, is KAGVTQTPRYLIKTRGQQVTLSCSPISGHRSVSWYQQTPGQGLQFLFEYFSETQRNKGNFPGRFSGRQFSNSRSEMNVSTLELGDSALYLCASSLATTTDTEAFFGQGTRLTVV.

The V call is TRBV6-1, the J call TRBJ1-4; 8 positions agree with TRBD1. The CDR3 consists of 15 residues. Per germline, CDR1 MNHNS and CDR2 SASEGT. Germline trimming cut 7 bases from V and 8 bases from J; bases unmatched to any gene: 12. DNA of the CDR3: TGTGCCAGCACTAAAGGACAGGGTAGGAGGGAAAAACTGTTTTTT. Protein product: CASTKGQGRREKLFF.

This clone has just one count. The chain employs TRBV28 and TRBJ1-4; 8 bases agree with TRBD1. This CDR3 region has 14 residues. Germline V gene lookup returns CDR1 MDHEN and CDR2 SYDVKM. The V segment lost 5 bases and the J segment 2 bases; nucleotides outside the gene matches: 1. CDR3 loop: CASSRTGTNEKLFF. The CDR3 DNA follows: TGTGCCAGCAGTAGGACAGGGACTAATGAAAAACTGTTTTTT.

This chain connects TRBV9 to TRBJ2-2; a possible D gene is TRBD2 (6 bases). Germline CDR1 reads SGDLS; CDR2 reads YYNGEE. V was trimmed by 3 bases and J by 2 bases, leaving 14 bases between them. The CDR3 spans 16 residues. The CDR3 here is CASSADGTFNTGELFF. The CDR3 bases are TGTGCCAGCAGCGCGGACGGGACTTTTAACACCGGGGAGCTGTTTTTT.

V and J are TRBV18 and TRBJ1-4; the D gene is possibly TRBD1 (5 bases). V was trimmed by 5 bases and J by 4 bases, leaving 11 bases between them. The CDR3 is 14 residues long. Germline values: CDR1 KGHSH, CDR2 LQKENI. The CDR3 sequence: CASSVGGGNEKLFF. In DNA, the CDR3 is TGTGCCAGCTCAGTCGGCGGGGGTAATGAAAAACTGTTTTTT. The entire variable domain, with the rest obtained from reference TRBV18 and TRBJ1-4, is as follows: NAGVMQNPRHLVRRRGQEARLRCSPMKGHSHVYWYRQLPEEGLKFMVYLQKENIIDESGMPKERFSAEFPKEGPSILRIQQVVRGDSAAYFCASSVGGGNEKLFFGSGTQLSVL.

This chain joins TRBV28 and TRBJ2-5; D is uncertain. The last part of the DNA fits TRBJ2-7 better; the J call may be wrong. The CDR3 loop spans 14 amino acids. From germline, CDR1 is MDHEN and CDR2 SYDVKM. CDR3: CASSSPHGAYEQYF. CDR3 nucleotide sequence: TGTGCCAGCAGTTCCCCCCACGGTGCCTACGAGCAGTACTTC.

This chain's CDR3 is CASSQGDLYNEQFF. CDR3 bases: TGTGCCAGCAGCCAGGGGGACTTATACAATGAGCAGTTCTTC. V usage is TRBV6-6 and J usage is TRBJ2-1, with TRBD1 as a possible D gene (7 bases). Germline assignment: CDR1 MNHNY and CDR2 SVGAGI (reference sequence). V was pared by 6 bases and J by 4 bases, with 13 bases between. CDR3 length: 14 residues.

The chain carries TRBV7-9 and TRBJ2-1, with 14 bases that match TRBD2. Trimming at V came to 5 bases and at J to 9 bases, leaving 15 bases not matched to a gene. Germline V gene lookup returns CDR1 SEHNR and CDR2 FQNEAQ (reference sequence). The CDR3 has 18 amino acids. CDR3 nucleotides: TGTGCCAGCAGCGTAGTACCTGGGACTAGCGGGAGTCTGGGTGAGCAGTTCTTC. Encoded protein: CASSVVPGTSGSLGEQFF.

V gene TRBV19 combines with J gene TRBJ1-6; D unclear. Trimming stripped 5 bases from V and 0 bases from J, with 11 bases between. Looked up from germline, CDR1 is LNHDA and CDR2 is SQIVND (reference sequence). This CDR3 region has 16 residues. CDR3 DNA: TGTGCCAGTAGTCCTGCCACGAGCTCCTATAATTCACCCCTCCACTTT. Translated: CASSPATSSYNSPLHF. Looking up the rest from reference TRBV19 and TRBJ1-6 gives the full variable domain: DGGITQSPKYLFRKEGQNVTLSCEQNLNHDAMYWYRQDPGQGLRLIYYSQIVNDFQKGDIAEGYSVSREKKESFPLTVTSAQKNPTAFYLCASSPATSSYNSPLHFGNGTRLTVT.

The chain combines TRBV5-5 with TRBJ2-7; D gene uncertain. Germline assignment: CDR1 SGHKS and CDR2 YYEKEE (reference sequence). This CDR3 is built from 12 residues. Trimming shortened V by 2 bases and J by 2 bases, and 5 bases separated the two germline ends. CDR3 in amino acids: CASSFSPYEQYF. The CDR3, as DNA: TGTGCCAGCAGCTTTAGTCCCTACGAGCAGTACTTC.

The rearrangement links TRBV6-5 to TRBJ2-2; D is ambiguous. Trimming cost V 4 bases and J 3 bases, with 3 bases left between them. The CDR3 extends over 12 amino acids. Germline CDR1 is MNHEY and CDR2 is SVGAGI. Here the CDR3 reads CASSFDTGELFF. The CDR3 nucleotides read TGTGCCAGCAGTTTCGACACCGGGGAGCTGTTTTTT.

V gene TRBV6-1 combines with J gene TRBJ1-4, with TRBD1 as a possible D gene (5 bases). The CDR3 covers 15 residues. CDR1 is MNHNS, CDR2 SASEGT, per germline. Trimming stripped 6 bases from V and 3 bases from J, with 14 bases between. The DNA of the CDR3 is TGTGCCAGCAGGGACCGAGGGGCGTCTAATGAAAAACTGTTTTTT. Protein product: CASRDRGASNEKLFF.

The chain uses TRBV19 and TRBJ2-4; 9 bases fit TRBD1. The germline V gene encodes CDR1 LNHDA and CDR2 SQIVND (reference sequence). The length of the CDR3 is 16 residues. V trimming: 7 bases; J trimming: 6 bases; junction bases outside the gene matches: 13. In DNA form, the CDR3 reads TGTGCCAGTACCCGTGCTACCGGGACAGGGATAAACATTCAGTACTTC. Its protein is CASTRATGTGINIQYF.